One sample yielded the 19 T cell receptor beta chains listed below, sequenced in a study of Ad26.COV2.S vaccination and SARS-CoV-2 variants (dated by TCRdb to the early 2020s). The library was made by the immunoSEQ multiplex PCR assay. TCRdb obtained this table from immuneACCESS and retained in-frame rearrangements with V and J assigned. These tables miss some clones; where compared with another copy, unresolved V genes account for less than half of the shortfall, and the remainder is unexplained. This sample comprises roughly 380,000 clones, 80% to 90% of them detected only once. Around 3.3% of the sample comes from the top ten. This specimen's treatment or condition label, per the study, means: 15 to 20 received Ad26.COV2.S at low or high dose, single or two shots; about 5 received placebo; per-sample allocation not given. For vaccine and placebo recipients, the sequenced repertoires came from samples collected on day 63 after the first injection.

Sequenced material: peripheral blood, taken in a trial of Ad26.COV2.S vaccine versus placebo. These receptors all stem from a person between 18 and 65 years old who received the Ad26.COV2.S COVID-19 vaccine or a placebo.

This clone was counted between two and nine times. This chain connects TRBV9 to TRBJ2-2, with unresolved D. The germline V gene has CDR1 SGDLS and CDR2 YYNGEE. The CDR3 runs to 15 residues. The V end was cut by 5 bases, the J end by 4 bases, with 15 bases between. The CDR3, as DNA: TGTGCCAGCAGATCACTCCGGAGCAGCACCGGGGAGCTGTTTTTT. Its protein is CASRSLRSSTGELFF.

CDR3 residues: CASSRREESDTQYF. CDR3 coding DNA: TGCGCCAGCAGCCGCAGAGAAGAATCAGATACGCAGTATTTT. The chain uses TRBV4-3 and TRBJ2-3; no clear D gene. V was shortened by 4 bases and J by 4 bases, with 12 bases between the two germline ends. The CDR3 extends over 14 amino acids. Germline CDR1 reads LGHNA; CDR2 reads YSLEER.

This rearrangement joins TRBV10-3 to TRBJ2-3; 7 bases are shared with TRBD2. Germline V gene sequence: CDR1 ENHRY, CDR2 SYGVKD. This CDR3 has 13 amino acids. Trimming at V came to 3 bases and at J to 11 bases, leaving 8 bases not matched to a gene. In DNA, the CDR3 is TGTGCCATCAGTGACCCACTAGCGAACAAGCAGTATTTT. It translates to CAISDPLANKQYF.

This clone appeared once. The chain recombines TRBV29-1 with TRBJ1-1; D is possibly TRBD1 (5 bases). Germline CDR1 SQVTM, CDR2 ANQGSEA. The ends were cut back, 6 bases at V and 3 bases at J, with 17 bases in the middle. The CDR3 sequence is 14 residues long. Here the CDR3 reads CSVRAGGVDTEAFF. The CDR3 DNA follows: TGCAGCGTGCGGGCTGGGGGGGTGGACACTGAAGCTTTCTTT.

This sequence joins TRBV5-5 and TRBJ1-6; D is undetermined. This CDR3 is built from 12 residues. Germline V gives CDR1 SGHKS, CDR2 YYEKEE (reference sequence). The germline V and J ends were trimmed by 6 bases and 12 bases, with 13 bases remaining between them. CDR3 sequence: CASNNPLLPLHF. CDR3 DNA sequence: TGTGCCAGCAACAACCCGCTATTACCCCTCCACTTT. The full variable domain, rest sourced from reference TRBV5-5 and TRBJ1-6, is DAGVTQSPTHLIKTRGQQVTLRCSPISGHKSVSWYQQVLGQGPQFIFQYYEKEERGRGNFPDRFSARQFPNYSSELNVNALLLGDSALYLCASNNPLLPLHFGNGTRLTVT.

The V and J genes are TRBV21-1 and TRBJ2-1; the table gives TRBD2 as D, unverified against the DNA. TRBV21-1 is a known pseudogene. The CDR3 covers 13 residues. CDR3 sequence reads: CATVAESYNEQFF. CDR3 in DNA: TGTGCCACCGTAGCGGAGTCCTACAATGAGCAGTTCTTC.

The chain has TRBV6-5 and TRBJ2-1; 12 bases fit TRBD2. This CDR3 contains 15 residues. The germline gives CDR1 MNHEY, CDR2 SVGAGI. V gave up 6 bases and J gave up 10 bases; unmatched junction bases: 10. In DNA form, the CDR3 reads TGTGCCAGCAGGAAGCTAGCGGGAGGGCCTCGGGAGCAGTTCTTC. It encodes CASRKLAGGPREQFF.

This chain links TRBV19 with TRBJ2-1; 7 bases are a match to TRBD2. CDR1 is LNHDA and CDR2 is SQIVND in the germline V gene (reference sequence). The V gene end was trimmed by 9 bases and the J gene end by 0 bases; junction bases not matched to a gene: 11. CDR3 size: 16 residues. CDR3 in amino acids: CASRSGRGSSYNEQFF. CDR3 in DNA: TGTGCCAGCAGGTCGGGCCGCGGGAGCTCCTACAATGAGCAGTTCTTC.

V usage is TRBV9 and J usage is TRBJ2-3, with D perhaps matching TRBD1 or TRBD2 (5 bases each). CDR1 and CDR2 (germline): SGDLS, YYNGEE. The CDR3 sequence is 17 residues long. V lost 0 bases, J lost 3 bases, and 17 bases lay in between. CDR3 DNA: TGTGCCAGCAGCGTAGTGCTAGCCCAGCCAGGGACAGATACGCAGTATTTT. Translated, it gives CASSVVLAQPGTDTQYF.

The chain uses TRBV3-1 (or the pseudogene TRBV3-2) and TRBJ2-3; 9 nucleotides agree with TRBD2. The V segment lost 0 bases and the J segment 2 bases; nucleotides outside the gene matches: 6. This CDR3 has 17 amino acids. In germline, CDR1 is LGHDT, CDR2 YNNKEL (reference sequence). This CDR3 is CASSQDPSGALTDTQYF. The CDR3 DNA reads TGTGCCAGCAGCCAAGATCCTAGCGGGGCCCTCACAGATACGCAGTATTTT.

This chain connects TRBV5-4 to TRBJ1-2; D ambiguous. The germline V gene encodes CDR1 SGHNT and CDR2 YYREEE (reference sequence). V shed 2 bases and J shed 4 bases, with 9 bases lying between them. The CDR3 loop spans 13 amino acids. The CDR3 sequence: CASSFRDSYGYTF. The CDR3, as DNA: TGTGCCAGCAGCTTTAGGGATTCCTATGGCTACACCTTC.

The chain's CDR3 is CASSEGQTVYSNQPQHF. CDR3 DNA: TGTGCCAGCAGCGAGGGCCAGACAGTTTATAGCAATCAGCCCCAGCATTTT. The genes are TRBV9 and TRBJ1-5, with TRBD1 as a possible D gene (5 bases). Trimming shortened V by 3 bases and J by 0 bases, and 16 bases separated the two germline ends. The CDR3 contains 17 residues. Germline V gene data show CDR1 as SGDLS and CDR2 as YYNGEE.

The chain's CDR3 is CASSYSSRAEPVVEQFF. The CDR3 bases are TGTGCCAGCAGTTACTCAAGTCGGGCAGAGCCTGTGGTGGAGCAGTTCTTC. The chain joins TRBV6-2 or TRBV6-3 to TRBJ2-1, with D unclear. The CDR3 is 17 residues long. The germline V gene has CDR1 MNHEY and CDR2 SVGEGT. Trimming shortened V by 0 bases and J by 10 bases, and 22 bases separated the two germline ends.

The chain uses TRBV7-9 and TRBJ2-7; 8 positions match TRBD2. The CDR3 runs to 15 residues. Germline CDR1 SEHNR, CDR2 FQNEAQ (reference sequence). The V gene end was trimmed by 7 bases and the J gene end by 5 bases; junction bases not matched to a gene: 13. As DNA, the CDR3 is TGTGCCAGCACCCCTGAGAGCGGGAGTCTCAACGAGCAGTACTTC. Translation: CASTPESGSLNEQYF.

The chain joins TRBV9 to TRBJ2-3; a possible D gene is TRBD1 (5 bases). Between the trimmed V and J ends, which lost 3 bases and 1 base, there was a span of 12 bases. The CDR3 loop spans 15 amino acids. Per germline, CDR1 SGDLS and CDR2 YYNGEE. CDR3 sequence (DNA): TGTGCCAGCAGCGCGGACATGTTTCGCACAGATACGCAGTATTTT. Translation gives CASSADMFRTDTQYF. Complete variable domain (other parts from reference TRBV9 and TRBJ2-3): DSGVTQTPKHLITATGQRVTLRCSPRSGDLSVYWYQQSLDQGLQFLIQYYNGEERAKGNILERFSAQQFPDLHSELNLSSLELGDSALYFCASSADMFRTDTQYFGPGTRLTVL.

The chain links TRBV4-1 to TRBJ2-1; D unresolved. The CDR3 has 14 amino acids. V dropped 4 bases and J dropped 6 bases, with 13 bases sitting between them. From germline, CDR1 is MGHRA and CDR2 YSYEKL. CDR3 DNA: TGCGCCAGCAGCCCCCTCGAGAGGCTCAATGAGCAGTTCTTC. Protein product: CASSPLERLNEQFF.

In nucleotides, the CDR3 is TGTGCCAGCGGGCAGAACTATGGCTACACCTTC. Protein sequence: CASGQNYGYTF. J is TRBJ1-2 and V is TRBV2; unclear D gene. Between the trimmed V and J ends, which lost 8 bases and 2 bases, there was a span of 6 bases. CDR3 length equals 11 residues. Germline CDR1 reads SNHLY; CDR2 reads FYNNEI.

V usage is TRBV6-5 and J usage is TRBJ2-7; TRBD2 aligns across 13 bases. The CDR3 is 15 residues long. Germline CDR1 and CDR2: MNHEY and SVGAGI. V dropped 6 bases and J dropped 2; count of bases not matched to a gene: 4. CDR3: CASRSTSGGAYEQYF. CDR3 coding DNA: TGTGCCAGCAGATCCACTAGCGGGGGGGCCTACGAGCAGTACTTC.

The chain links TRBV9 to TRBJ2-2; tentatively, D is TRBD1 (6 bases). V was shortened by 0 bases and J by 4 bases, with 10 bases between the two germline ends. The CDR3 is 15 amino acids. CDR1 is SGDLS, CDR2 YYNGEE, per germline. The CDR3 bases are TGTGCCAGCAGCGTAGACAGGGCAGGCACCGGGGAGCTGTTTTTT. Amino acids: CASSVDRAGTGELFF.